The T cell receptor (beta chain) described here comes from a study of T cell clonotyping in hematopoietic cell transplantation. Measured with immunoSEQ multiplex PCR; TCRdb has only the in-frame clones, and not every one. The data show 60,000 to 75,000 clones, with approximately 94% seen just once and 1.5% to 2% held by the top ten. About this clone: Its antigen remains unknown.

Study-level results: CD4 and CD8 repertoire contributions could not be separated without sorting. Recipient TCR diversity dropped after transplant; expanded clonotypes rose from day 30 to 180. At the given depth, recipient repertoires were over 95% de novo clonotypes.

The source is a man over 45 in good health. Some clones in this sample may be carry-over from other donors' samples. The sample was peripheral blood mononuclear cells.

The CDR3 DNA is TGTGCCAGCAGTACGACTGGGACAGGGAACACCGGGGAGCTGTTTTTT. It encodes CASSTTGTGNTGELFF. This chain uses TRBV6-6 with TRBJ2-2, with 8 bases matching TRBD1. Germline lookup yields CDR1 MNHNY and CDR2 SVGAGI (reference sequence). The CDR3 totals 16 residues. Trimming took 5 bases from V and 1 from J; bases not matched to a gene: 6.